This passage covers 21 T cell receptor beta chains from one sample sequenced in a study of blood T cells in healthy people across ages. It was with a sample-barcoded 5' primer and a J-beta primer mix that a second PCR of roughly 7 to 12 cycles was run. TCRdb recomputed calls from the 5' RACE reads with MiXCR, one row per CDR3 protein. Among roughly 680,000 distinct CDR3 sequences listed, over 45% were seen once. The sequencing sample was made of blood. Every receptor here comes from a woman aged 55 to 70 in good health.

Points on this clonotype: A much larger clone lies one base from this, so it may be a read error. This sequence joins TRBV27 and TRBJ2-1; the match to TRBD2 covers 7 bases. The last part of the DNA fits TRBJ2-7 better; the J call may be wrong. The CDR3 runs 16 residues. CDR1 is MNHEY and CDR2 is SMNVEV in the germline V gene (reference sequence). CDR3 in amino acids: CASSQKAGRSYNEQYF. The CDR3 coding sequence is TGTGCCAGCAGTCAAAAAGCGGGACGCTCCTACAATGAGCAGTACTTC.

The V call is TRBV28, the J call TRBJ1-1; no reliable D call. The CDR3 runs to 12 residues. Germline CDR1 MDHEN, CDR2 SYDVKM. V dropped 4 bases and J dropped 4 bases, with 7 bases sitting between them. Here the CDR3 DNA reads TGTGCCAGCAGTTACGGGGTCACTGAAGCTTTCTTT. Translating it yields CASSYGVTEAFF. The variable domain in full, with the rest retrieved from reference TRBV28 and TRBJ1-1, is DVKVTQSSRYLVKRTGEKVFLECVQDMDHENMFWYRQDPGLGLRLIYFSYDVKMKEKGDIPEGYSVSREKKERFSLILESASTNQTSMYLCASSYGVTEAFFGQGTRLTVV.

A remark on this clonotype: A much larger clone is a single base away; this may be a read error. The rearrangement joins TRBV10-3 to TRBJ2-1, with D perhaps TRBD2 (6 bases). The CDR3 extends over 14 amino acids. Germline CDR1 ENHRY, CDR2 SYGVKD. The germline V and J ends were trimmed by 0 bases and 15 bases, with 18 bases remaining between them. Here the CDR3 reads CAISESQLGGASFF. The DNA of the CDR3 is TGTGCCATCAGTGAGTCCCAGTTGGGGGGAGCCTCGTTCTTC.

Notes on this clonotype: A junction end diverges from the germline sequence, so it may reflect a read error. This chain connects TRBV9 to TRBJ2-3, with 9 nucleotides matching TRBD2. This CDR3 region has 15 residues. CDR1 is SGDLS and CDR2 is YYNGEE in the germline V gene. The CDR3 coding sequence is TGTGCCGGCAGCGTAGCGGGGGCTAGCACAGATACGCAGTATTTT. Protein: CAGSVAGASTDTQYF.

The rearrangement joins TRBV6-2 or TRBV6-3 to TRBJ2-1; 12 nucleotides align to TRBD2. V was pared by 2 bases and J by 5 bases, with 4 bases of the junction left unmatched. This CDR3 comprises 16 residues. Germline lookup yields CDR1 MNHEY and CDR2 SVGEGT. The CDR3 loop is CASSYRLAGGDNEQFF. The CDR3 DNA reads TGTGCCAGCAGTTACAGGCTAGCGGGAGGGGACAATGAGCAGTTCTTC.

This clonotype came up a few times. The genes are TRBV20-1 and TRBJ2-3, with 10 bases identical to TRBD2. The CDR3 covers 15 residues. Per the germline V gene, CDR1 is DFQATT and CDR2 is SNEGSKA (reference sequence). With 3 bases clipped from V and 6 bases from J, the junction kept 9 bases outside the gene matches. CDR3: CSASGASGSPDTQYF. The CDR3 DNA is TGCAGTGCTAGTGGGGCTAGCGGGAGCCCCGATACGCAGTATTTT.

This clonotype was seen a handful of times. The V gene is TRBV7-2, the J gene TRBJ1-6; D unresolved. Trimming removed 5 bases at V and 8 bases at J, with 10 bases between. Germline V CDR1 and CDR2: SGHTA, FQGNSA. This CDR3 spans 13 amino acids. The CDR3 bases are TGTGCCAGCAGCGCGTACCTGGATTCACCCCTCCACTTT. Protein: CASSAYLDSPLHF.

The chain has TRBV20-1 and TRBJ2-2, with D tentatively TRBD2 (6 bases). The CDR3 contains 18 residues. From germline, CDR1 is DFQATT and CDR2 SNEGSKA (reference sequence). V was clipped by 0 bases and J by 0 bases, with 17 bases between them. The CDR3 is CSARDKLRGRANTGELFF. For the CDR3, the DNA is TGCAGTGCTAGAGATAAATTGCGGGGCCGCGCGAACACCGGGGAGCTGTTTTTT.

This clonotype is a singleton in its sample. The rearrangement uses TRBV24-1 and TRBJ2-1; no clear D. The CDR3 contains 11 residues. Deletions cut 8 bases from V and 4 bases from J, with 5 bases between. The germline V gene has CDR1 KGHDR and CDR2 SFDVKD. The DNA of the CDR3 is TGTGCCACCACGAATTACAATGAGCAGTTCTTC. It encodes CATTNYNEQFF.

The table lists this clonotype with a few counts. This chain links TRBV7-8 with TRBJ2-5, with D hard to call. The germline V gene has CDR1 SGHVS and CDR2 FQNEAQ. The CDR3 is made up of 12 amino acids. V shed 6 bases and J shed 4 bases, with 9 bases lying between them. The CDR3 sequence: CASSPTRETQYF. DNA of the CDR3: TGTGCCAGCAGTCCAACCCGAGAGACCCAGTACTTC.

This clonotype was found a few times. The rearrangement joins TRBV29-1 to TRBJ2-1; a possible D gene is TRBD2 (6 bases). V was shortened by 8 bases and J by 10 bases, with 15 bases between the two germline ends. From germline, CDR1 is SQVTM and CDR2 ANQGSEA. The CDR3 consists of 11 residues. The CDR3 is CSTPDRGEQFF. CDR3 DNA sequence: TGCAGCACCCCAGACCGGGGGGAGCAGTTCTTC.

In its sample, this clonotype was seen many times. The chain combines TRBV4-3 with TRBJ2-4; the match to TRBD2 covers 7 bases. Per the germline V gene, CDR1 is LGHNA and CDR2 is YSLEER. The CDR3 extends over 15 amino acids. J was trimmed by 5 bases and V by 5 bases; bases with no gene match: 9. CDR3 in amino acids: CASSTHLAEENIQYF. CDR3 nucleotide sequence: TGCGCCAGCAGCACCCATCTAGCGGAAGAAAACATTCAGTACTTC.

Ten or more counts support this clonotype. The chain carries TRBV20-1 and TRBJ2-7; D call uncertain. Trimming cost V 4 bases and J 2 bases, with 9 bases left between them. The V gene's germline CDR1 is DFQATT and CDR2 SNEGSKA (reference sequence). This CDR3 has 12 residues. The CDR3 DNA is TGCAGTGCTAATAAGCTTACCTACGAGCAGTACTTC. Protein product: CSANKLTYEQYF.

The J gene is TRBJ2-5, the V gene TRBV20-1; a possible D gene is TRBD1 (5 bases). V was cut by 6 bases and J by 5 bases, with 13 bases left in between. This CDR3 is 12 amino acids long. CDR1 is DFQATT and CDR2 is SNEGSKA in the germline V gene (reference sequence). The CDR3 here is CSATDKGETQYF. DNA of the CDR3: TGCAGTGCCACGGACAAGGGGGAGACCCAGTACTTC.

Written as DNA, the CDR3 is TGTGCCAGCAGCGTCGCCCGGGACAATTACGGCTACACCTTC. It specifies CASSVARDNYGYTF. J is TRBJ1-2 and V is TRBV7-2, with a tentative D call TRBD1 (6 bases). This CDR3 comprises 14 residues. Deletions cut 5 bases from V and 8 bases from J, with 18 bases between. Germline V gives CDR1 SGHTA, CDR2 FQGNSA.

This clonotype has ten or more counts. The chain has TRBV2 and TRBJ2-7; D is unresolved. The germline gives CDR1 SNHLY, CDR2 FYNNEI. CDR3 length: 13 residues. V was clipped by 2 bases and J by 2 bases, with 7 bases between them. The CDR3 here is CASSEMVAYEQYF. The CDR3 DNA follows: TGTGCCAGCAGTGAAATGGTTGCCTACGAGCAGTACTTC.

This clonotype has just a few counts. V usage is TRBV18 and J usage is TRBJ1-1, with D unclear. From germline, CDR1 is KGHSH and CDR2 LQKENI. V lost 2 bases to trimming and J lost 0 bases, with 7 bases between them. The CDR3 runs 14 residues. The CDR3 sequence: CASSPGHLNTEAFF. The CDR3 coding sequence is TGTGCCAGCTCACCAGGCCACTTGAACACTGAAGCTTTCTTT.

This clonotype was recorded at least ten times. The chain joins TRBV6-1 to TRBJ2-1; possible D gene TRBD2, 5 bases. CDR3 length: 13 amino acids. Germline values: CDR1 MNHNS, CDR2 SASEGT. Trimming cost V 6 bases and J 1 base, with 7 bases left between them. The DNA of the CDR3 is TGTGCCAGCAGACGGACTTCCTACAATGAGCAGTTCTTC. Protein product: CASRRTSYNEQFF.

The chain couples TRBV28 to TRBJ2-5; 7 nucleotides align to TRBD1. V was pared by 6 bases and J by 4 bases, with 14 bases of the junction left unmatched. The germline V gene has CDR1 MDHEN and CDR2 SYDVKM. The CDR3 runs to 16 residues. The CDR3 here is CASSSTGTVMPETQYF. The CDR3 DNA sequence: TGTGCCAGCAGCTCCACCGGGACAGTCATGCCAGAGACCCAGTACTTC.

The chain combines TRBV9 with TRBJ2-1, with D perhaps assigned TRBD1 or TRBD2 (5 bases each). The CDR3 loop spans 16 amino acids. V dropped 4 bases and J dropped 6 bases, with 20 bases sitting between them. Germline V gene data show CDR1 as SGDLS and CDR2 as YYNGEE. In DNA, the CDR3 is TGTGCCAGCAGCTCATATCCGGGCCCTGGGGGCAATGAGCAGTTCTTC. Amino acids: CASSSYPGPGGNEQFF.

V is TRBV28 and J is TRBJ2-7; D not certain. Trimming left V 6 bases short and J 3 bases short, with 15 bases between. The CDR3 is 14 residues long. Germline values: CDR1 MDHEN, CDR2 SYDVKM. This CDR3 is CASSPPQRLYEQYF. The CDR3 DNA reads as TGTGCCAGCAGCCCCCCACAGAGACTCTACGAGCAGTACTTC.